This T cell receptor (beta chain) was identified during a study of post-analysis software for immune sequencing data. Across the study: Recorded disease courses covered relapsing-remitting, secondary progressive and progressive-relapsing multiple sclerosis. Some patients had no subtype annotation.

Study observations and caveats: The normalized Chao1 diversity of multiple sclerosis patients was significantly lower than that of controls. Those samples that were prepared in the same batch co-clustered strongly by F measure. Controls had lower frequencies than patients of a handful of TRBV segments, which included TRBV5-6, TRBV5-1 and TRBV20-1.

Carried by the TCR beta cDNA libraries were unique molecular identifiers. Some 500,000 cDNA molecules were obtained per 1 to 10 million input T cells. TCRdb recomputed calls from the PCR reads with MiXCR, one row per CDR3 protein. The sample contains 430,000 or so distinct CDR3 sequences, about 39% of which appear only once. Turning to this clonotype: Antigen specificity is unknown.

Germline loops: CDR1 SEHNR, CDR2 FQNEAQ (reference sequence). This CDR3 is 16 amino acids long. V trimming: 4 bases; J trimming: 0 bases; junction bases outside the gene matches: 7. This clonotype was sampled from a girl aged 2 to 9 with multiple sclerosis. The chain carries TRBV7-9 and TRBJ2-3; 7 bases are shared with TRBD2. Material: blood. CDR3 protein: CASSSPLAASTDTQYF. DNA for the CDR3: TGTGCCAGCAGCTCTCCTCTAGCGGCTAGCACAGATACGCAGTATTTT.